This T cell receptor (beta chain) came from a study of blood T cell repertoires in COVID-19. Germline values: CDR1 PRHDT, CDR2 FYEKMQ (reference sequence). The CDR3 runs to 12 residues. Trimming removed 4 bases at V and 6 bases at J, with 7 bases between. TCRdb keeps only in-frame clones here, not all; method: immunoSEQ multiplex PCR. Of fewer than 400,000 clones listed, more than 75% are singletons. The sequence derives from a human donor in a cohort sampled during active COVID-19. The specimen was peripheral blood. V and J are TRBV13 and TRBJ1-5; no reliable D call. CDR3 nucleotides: TGTGCCAGCAGCTCGACTGGTCAGCCCCAGCATTTT. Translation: CASSSTGQPQHF.